Presented here are 21 T cell receptor beta chains from one specimen sequenced in a study of blood T cell repertoires in COVID-19. Profiling relied on immunoSEQ multiplex PCR, and the TCRdb table lists in-frame clones only, not all of them. The table records 100,000 or so clones, around 81% of them present only once. Sequenced: peripheral blood. The receptors originated from a man in his sixties with acute or convalescent COVID-19.

This clone was counted once. V gene TRBV15 combines with J gene TRBJ1-6; D is uncertain. This CDR3 spans 12 amino acids. The germline V and J ends were trimmed by 0 bases and 9 bases, with 3 bases remaining between them. Germline assignment: CDR1 LNHNV and CDR2 YYDKDF (reference sequence). The CDR3 loop reads CATSRDRSPLHF. CDR3 nucleotides: TGTGCCACCAGCAGAGACCGTTCACCCCTCCACTTT.

The chain recombines TRBV27 with TRBJ2-1, with 13 bases identical to TRBD2. The ends lost 2 bases at V and 0 bases at J; junction bases unmatched: 1. The CDR3 is 17 amino acids. Per the germline V gene, CDR1 is MNHEY and CDR2 is SMNVEV (reference sequence). CDR3 in DNA: TGTGCCAGCAGTTTAACTAGCGGGGGGGCCTCCTACAATGAGCAGTTCTTC. Protein sequence: CASSLTSGGASYNEQFF.

This clone was counted many times. This rearrangement joins TRBV7-2 to TRBJ1-1; 11 nucleotides match TRBD1. The V gene end was trimmed by 5 bases and the J gene end by 6 bases; junction bases not matched to a gene: 8. Germline assignment: CDR1 SGHTA and CDR2 FQGNSA. CDR3 length equals 15 residues. CDR3 bases: TGTGCCAGCAGCATAGGACAGGGGGCTGGCTCTGAAGCTTTCTTT. This encodes CASSIGQGAGSEAFF.

The chain combines TRBV28 with TRBJ2-7; perhaps TRBD2 as D (5 bases). V was trimmed by 4 bases and J by 4 bases, leaving 8 bases between them. Germline values: CDR1 MDHEN, CDR2 SYDVKM. The CDR3 extends over 12 amino acids. The CDR3 bases are TGTGCCAGCAGTTCCCCGGGATACGAGCAGTACGTC. Residues: CASSSPGYEQYV.

The chain carries TRBV19 and TRBJ1-4; a weak D match, TRBD1 (6 bases). Germline V lookup: CDR1 LNHDA, CDR2 SQIVND (reference sequence). There are 16 residues in the CDR3. V lost 6 bases and J lost 4, with 18 bases in between. In DNA form, the CDR3 reads TGTGCCAGTAGAAAAGGGGGTGCAACGGGTAATGAAAAACTGTTTTTT. Translating gives CASRKGGATGNEKLFF.

J is TRBJ1-1 and V is TRBV18, with D unclear. The CDR3 is made up of 13 amino acids. The germline V gene has CDR1 KGHSH and CDR2 LQKENI. Trimming took 2 bases from V and 3 from J, leaving 7 bases between them. The CDR3 reads CASSPGSDTEAFF. CDR3 nucleotide sequence: TGTGCCAGCTCACCAGGTTCAGACACTGAAGCTTTCTTT.

V is TRBV19 and J is TRBJ1-2, with TRBD1 identical over 11 bases. The CDR3 totals 18 residues. V was pared by 3 bases and J by 8 bases, with 17 bases of the junction left unmatched. Germline V gene data show CDR1 as LNHDA and CDR2 as SQIVND (reference sequence). The CDR3 nucleotides read TGTGCCAGTAGTATTACGTTAGTTGGACAGGGGGCTTTAGAAGGCTACACCTTC. The encoded protein is CASSITLVGQGALEGYTF. Full variable domain (remainder filled in from reference TRBV19 and TRBJ1-2): DGGITQSPKYLFRKEGQNVTLSCEQNLNHDAMYWYRQDPGQGLRLIYYSQIVNDFQKGDIAEGYSVSREKKESFPLTVTSAQKNPTAFYLCASSITLVGQGALEGYTFGSGTRLTVV.

The chain couples TRBV5-5 to TRBJ2-5; TRBD1 is a possible D gene (6 bases). This CDR3 is built from 14 residues. Germline CDR1 SGHKS, CDR2 YYEKEE (reference sequence). V was cut by 3 bases and J by 2 bases, with 11 bases left in between. The CDR3 spells CASSSPDSQETQYF. In DNA, the CDR3 is TGTGCCAGCAGCTCCCCGGACAGTCAAGAGACCCAGTACTTC.

J is TRBJ2-3 and V is TRBV6-1; a weak D match, TRBD1 (6 bases). V was clipped by 0 bases and J by 4 bases, with 14 bases between them. CDR1 and CDR2 from the germline V gene are MNHNS and SASEGT. The CDR3 loop spans 16 amino acids. This chain's CDR3 is CASSEARKTGPDTQYF. The CDR3 DNA sequence: TGTGCCAGCAGTGAAGCGCGTAAGACAGGCCCAGATACGCAGTATTTT.

This clone was counted a few times. The chain combines TRBV28 with TRBJ2-5; a possible D gene is TRBD1 (6 bases). The CDR3 is 14 residues long. Germline V gives CDR1 MDHEN, CDR2 SYDVKM. V lost 6 bases and J 5 bases, leaving 16 bases between the germline ends. CDR3 bases: TGTGCCAGCAGCGTCGACAGGTTGAGCGAGACCCAGTACTTC. It translates to CASSVDRLSETQYF.

V is TRBV4-2 and J is TRBJ2-7, with 9 bases matching TRBD2. V shed 0 bases and J 4 bases; nucleotides not matched to a gene: 7. This CDR3 is built from 16 residues. CDR1 is LGHNA, CDR2 YNFKEQ, per germline. As DNA, the CDR3 is TGTGCCAGCAGCCAAGATAGCCTAGCGGGACTTTACGAGCAGTACGTC. Encoded protein: CASSQDSLAGLYEQYV.

The rearrangement joins TRBV5-4 to TRBJ1-2, with D possibly TRBD1 on 6 matching bases. This CDR3 region has 16 residues. The ends were cut back, 1 base at V and 4 bases at J, with 17 bases in the middle. Germline V gene lookup returns CDR1 SGHNT and CDR2 YYREEE (reference sequence). CDR3 nucleotides: TGTGCCAGCAGCTTGAGGGGGGGGGCGTCGGCCTATGGCTACACCTTC. Translated, it gives CASSLRGGASAYGYTF.

This rearrangement joins TRBV6-5 to TRBJ2-5; D gene uncertain. CDR1 MNHEY and CDR2 SVGAGI come from the germline V gene. CDR3 length: 15 residues. V was shortened by 2 bases and J by 2 bases, with 12 bases between the two germline ends. The CDR3 here is CASSYMTSAQETQYF. The CDR3 DNA reads TGTGCCAGCAGTTACATGACTTCCGCTCAAGAGACCCAGTACTTC.

The chain links TRBV10-3 to TRBJ1-5; D not certain. The CDR3 is 14 residues long. Trimming removed 5 bases from V and 4 bases from J, with 12 bases in between. The V gene's germline CDR1 is ENHRY and CDR2 SYGVKD. The CDR3 loop reads CAISFDGKNQPQHF. As DNA, the CDR3 is TGTGCCATCAGTTTCGACGGGAAGAATCAGCCCCAGCATTTT.

V gene TRBV30 combines with J gene TRBJ2-3; D may be TRBD2 (6 bases). V lost 3 bases, J lost 5 bases, and 15 bases lay in between. The germline V gene encodes CDR1 GTSNPN and CDR2 SVGIG (reference sequence). This CDR3 is 14 amino acids long. CDR3 amino acids: CAWRKAGGVDTQYF. The CDR3 region has the DNA TGTGCCTGGAGGAAAGCGGGCGGTGTAGATACGCAGTATTTT.

The chain couples TRBV11-2 to TRBJ2-3; 14 bases agree with TRBD2. This CDR3 is built from 16 residues. J lost 4 bases, V lost 5 bases, and 5 bases had no gene match. The germline V gene has CDR1 SGHAT and CDR2 FQNNGV. The CDR3 DNA reads TGTGCCAGCAGCGCCGTGGGACTAGCGGGAGCAGATACGCAGTATTTT. Its protein is CASSAVGLAGADTQYF.

The V and J genes are TRBV10-3 and TRBJ1-2; D call uncertain. The CDR3 extends over 16 amino acids. In germline, CDR1 is ENHRY, CDR2 SYGVKD. Trimming left V 0 bases short and J 4 bases short, with 15 bases between. The CDR3 loop reads CAISESAGREGYGYTF. DNA of the CDR3: TGTGCCATCAGTGAGTCCGCTGGGCGGGAGGGCTATGGCTACACCTTC.

V gene TRBV3-1 (or the pseudogene TRBV3-2) combines with J gene TRBJ2-4, with 14 bases that match TRBD2. V dropped 4 bases and J dropped 6; count of bases not matched to a gene: 8. This CDR3 region has 17 residues. The germline V gene encodes CDR1 LGHDT and CDR2 YNNKEL (reference sequence). The CDR3, as DNA: TGTGCCAGCAGCCCCTTGGGACTAGCGGGAGTTATAAACATTCAGTACTTC. This translates into CASSPLGLAGVINIQYF.

This rearrangement joins TRBV10-3 to TRBJ1-3, with 7 bases identical to TRBD1. This CDR3 has 12 residues. The J segment lost 4 bases and the V segment lost 10 bases, leaving 4 bases of the junction unmatched. Germline V gene lookup returns CDR1 ENHRY and CDR2 SYGVKD. The CDR3: CATRQGGNTIYF. In DNA form, the CDR3 reads TGTGCCACAAGACAGGGAGGAAACACCATATATTTT.

The chain recombines TRBV7-3 with TRBJ2-2; D remains unclear. CDR1 and CDR2 (germline): SGHTA, FQGTGA. This CDR3 comprises 13 residues. The germline V and J ends were trimmed by 3 bases and 1 base, with 3 bases remaining between them. Here the CDR3 reads CASSFKNTGELFF. CDR3 sequence (DNA): TGTGCCAGCAGCTTTAAGAACACCGGGGAGCTGTTTTTT. The full variable domain, its missing parts supplied by reference TRBV7-3 and TRBJ2-2, is GAGVSQTPSNKVTEKGKYVELRCDPISGHTALYWYRQSLGQGPEFLIYFQGTGAADDSGLPNDRFFAVRPEGSVSTLKIQRTERGDSAVYLCASSFKNTGELFFGEGSRLTVL.

DNA of the CDR3: TGTGCCAGCAGCCTACAGGGTAGAAGGTACGAGCAGTACTTC. This codes for CASSLQGRRYEQYF. The V gene is TRBV7-9, the J gene TRBJ2-7; D is perhaps TRBD1 (6 bases). This CDR3 is built from 14 residues. CDR1 is SEHNR and CDR2 is FQNEAQ in the germline V gene (reference sequence). V lost 5 bases and J 4 bases, leaving 15 bases between the germline ends.